The rows below give T cell receptor beta chains drawn from one sample of a study of shared clonotypes between healthy human individuals. Libraries were prepared by immunoSEQ multiplex PCR; TCRdb keeps only in-frame clonotypes and omits some of them. Altogether roughly 650,000 clones are present, around 96% being singletons, with the ten largest covering less than 0.13%. The material sequenced was naive CD8+ T cells sorted from blood. The origin of the receptors is a woman between 25 and 40 years old in good health. The CDR3 runs from the conserved cysteine through the conserved F or W. A D gene is named only where the DNA matches it firmly. Rows give clone size only sometimes, using once, few, many, or a class for an expanded clone.

-	TRBV25-1	-	TRBJ1-5	TGTGCCAGCAGTGACTTGGGGGTTGGCCAGCCCCAGCATTTT	CASSDLGVGQPQHF
-	TRBV29-1	-	TRBJ2-7	TGCAGCCCAGGCCACCCCCCGGGCCCAACCTTGGATAAGAAGTACTTC	CSPGHPPGPTLDKKYF
-	TRBV28	-	TRBJ2-5	TGTGCCAGCAGTCTAATAGGTAGGGTCCAGTACTTC	CASSLIGRVQYF
-	TRBV19	-	TRBJ2-1	TGTGCCAGTAGTATTAGCGGTCCTTACAATGAGCAGTTCTTC	CASSISGPYNEQFF
-	TRBV13	-	TRBJ2-3	TGTGCCAGCAGCTTAGCCGGGGATTATACGCAGTATTTT	CASSLAGDYTQYF
-	TRBV27	-	TRBJ2-3	TGTGCCAGCAGTTTCAATACGCAGTATTTT	CASSFNTQYF
-	TRBV5-5	once	TRBJ2-7	TGTGCCAGCAGCTTCTCTCAGGGCTACGAGCAGTACTTC	CASSFSQGYEQYF
TRBD1	TRBV4-2	-	TRBJ2-7	TGTGCCAGCAGCCAAGAGACAGGGGGCAGCGAGCAGTACTTC	CASSQETGGSEQYF
-	TRBV2	-	TRBJ2-2	TGTGCCAGCATTTTTGGCACCGGGGAGCTGTTTTTT	CASIFGTGELFF
-	TRBV27	-	TRBJ1-2	TGTGCCAGCAGTTTGAACCCCCGGATCGGAGGCTACACCTTC	CASSLNPRIGGYTF
-	TRBV12-2	-	TRBJ1-5	TGTGCAAGTCGCTCGATTACTCAGCCCCAGCATTTT	CASRSITQPQHF
TRBD2	TRBV27	-	TRBJ2-3	TGTGCCAGCAGTCTAAAGCTCAGGACTAGCTCGGGCACAGATACGCAGTATTTT	CASSLKLRTSSGTDTQYF
TRBD2	TRBV7-9	-	TRBJ2-2	TGTGCCAGCAGCTTAGCGGGAGGGCCAGACGGGGAGCTGTTTTTT	CASSLAGGPDGELFF
TRBD2	TRBV7-2	-	TRBJ2-1	TGTGCCAGCAGCATGAATAGCGGGAGGTCCGATGAGCAGTTCTTC	CASSMNSGRSDEQFF
-	TRBV27	-	TRBJ2-7	TGTGCCAGCAGTTTAGCGGTCGGAGGGACCTACGAGCAGTACTTC	CASSLAVGGTYEQYF
TRBD2	TRBV27	-	TRBJ2-1	TGTGCCAGCCGAACCTTCGCGGGGGTTAACAATGAGCAGTTCTTC	CASRTFAGVNNEQFF
TRBD2	TRBV19	-	TRBJ2-1	TGTGCCAGTAGTATTGCCCTAGCGGGAGCTTCGCAGTTCTTC	CASSIALAGASQFF
TRBD1	TRBV15	-	TRBJ1-5	TGTGCCTCAGGGACAGGGGTACAGCCCCAGCATTTT	CASGTGVQPQHF
-	TRBV6-5	once	TRBJ1-2	TGTGCCAGCAGTATCGACAGTTTTGGATTGGATGGCTACACCTTC	CASSIDSFGLDGYTF
TRBD2	TRBV2	-	TRBJ2-1	TGTGCCAGCATCGAAGGGACTAGCGGGAGTGTGTACAATGAGCAGTTCTTC	CASIEGTSGSVYNEQFF
-	TRBV4-1	-	TRBJ1-4	TGCGCCAGCAGCCAAGATTGGGGTAGCAATGAAAAACTGTTTTTT	CASSQDWGSNEKLFF
-	TRBV27	-	TRBJ2-7	TGTGCCAGCAGCCACGGCCCCTACTACGAGCAGTACTTC	CASSHGPYYEQYF
TRBD2	TRBV19	-	TRBJ2-1	TGTGCCAGTAGTATCACTAGCGGGAGCGGTAATGAGCAGTTCTTC	CASSITSGSGNEQFF
-	TRBV7-9	-	TRBJ2-1	TGTGCCAGCAGCCTCCAAGGCTCCTACAATGAGCAGTTCTTC	CASSLQGSYNEQFF
-	TRBV19	-	TRBJ2-5	TGTGCCAGTAGTACACAGGAGCTCCCCCGAGAGACCCAGTACTTC	CASSTQELPRETQYF
TRBD2	TRBV29-1	-	TRBJ2-1	TGCAGCGTTGAAGATCGGGGGGGTAGTTCGGCAGTGAGGGAGCAGTTCTTC	CSVEDRGGSSAVREQFF
TRBD2	TRBV6-1	-	TRBJ2-7	TGTGCCAGCAGTGAGGGGACTAGCGGGAGTTACGAGCAGTACTTC	CASSEGTSGSYEQYF
-	TRBV5-6	-	TRBJ1-2	TGTGCCAGCAGCCCGGCCTCGGGGGCTTCACTTAACTATGGCTACACCTTC	CASSPASGASLNYGYTF
TRBD1	TRBV6-5	-	TRBJ2-1	TGTGCCAGCAGTGCACAGGGGGCCCACAATGAGCAGTTCTTC	CASSAQGAHNEQFF
-	TRBV9	once	TRBJ2-2	TGTGCCAGCTCTGCCCAGGGGAGTTCCGGGGAGCTGTTTTTT	CASSAQGSSGELFF
TRBD2	TRBV9	-	TRBJ2-1	TGTGCCAGCAGCCCCCGGACTAGCGGGAGCCTCCATGAGCAGTTCTTC	CASSPRTSGSLHEQFF
-	TRBV16	-	TRBJ1-2	TGTGCCAGCAGCCCGTACCTGGCAGAGCCGAACTCTAACTATGGCTACACCTTC	CASSPYLAEPNSNYGYTF
-	TRBV6-6	-	TRBJ1-1	TGTGCCAGCAGTTATCGGGGGAACACTGAAGCTTTCTTT	CASSYRGNTEAFF
-	TRBV11-2	-	TRBJ2-2	TGTGCCAGCAGCTTAGATCCGTTCGACCTTCTCAGGCGCACCGGGGAGCTGTTTTTT	CASSLDPFDLLRRTGELFF
-	TRBV28	-	TRBJ2-7	TGTGCCAGCAGTTTATTAGGGCAGGGGGGCTACGAGCAGTACTTC	CASSLLGQGGYEQYF
-	TRBV6-5	-	TRBJ2-7	TGTGCCAGCAGCACACCGGCCTCCTACGAGCAGTACTTC	CASSTPASYEQYF
TRBD2	TRBV27	-	TRBJ2-7	TGTGCCAGCATGGGCGGGAGTTACGAGCAGTACTTC	CASMGGSYEQYF
-	TRBV4-1	-	TRBJ2-7	TGCGCCAGCAGCCAAATACCTAACGCCCACTACGAGCAGTACTTC	CASSQIPNAHYEQYF
-	TRBV19	-	TRBJ1-1	TGTGCCAGTAGTATAGAAGCCACAGGGTACATGAACACTGAAGCTTTCTTT	CASSIEATGYMNTEAFF
-	TRBV7-9	-	TRBJ2-1	TGTGCCAGCAGCCCAGGGGGGGGCGGGAGCGAATGGAATGAGCAGTTCTTC	CASSPGGGGSEWNEQFF
TRBD1	TRBV6-5	-	TRBJ2-7	TGTGCCAGCAGTTACACCGGACAGGGGGCCTACGAGCAGTACTTC	CASSYTGQGAYEQYF
-	TRBV5-8	-	TRBJ1-1	-	CASSLVLSWVTEAFF
-	TRBV2	-	TRBJ1-4	TGTGCCAGCAGTGAAGTGGGGGGTGCTGGACACAGATACTCGGATGAAAAACTGTTTTTT	CASSEVGGAGHRYSDEKLFF
-	TRBV6-5	-	TRBJ2-7	TGTGCCAGCAGTTACTCCCCGGTGGGACTTTCCTACGAGCAGTACTTC	CASSYSPVGLSYEQYF
TRBD1	TRBV5-4	-	TRBJ2-2	TGTGCCAGCATAATCCGGGACAGAAACACCGGGGAGCTGTTTTTT	CASIIRDRNTGELFF
TRBD1	TRBV28	-	TRBJ2-5	TGTGCCAGCAGAGGTTGGACAGGAATACAAGAGACCCAGTACTTC	CASRGWTGIQETQYF
TRBD2	TRBV19	-	TRBJ2-1	TGTGCCAGTAGTATAGACCAAGCGGGAGCTTACAATGAGCAGTTCTTC	CASSIDQAGAYNEQFF
TRBD2	TRBV7-9	-	TRBJ2-2	TGTGCCAGCAGCTTAGAACTAGCGGGAGGGCCTGACACCGGGGAGCTGTTTTTT	CASSLELAGGPDTGELFF
-	TRBV6-1	-	TRBJ2-3	TGTGCCAGCAGTGAAGCAAATAGAGGGCCCCACCTAGATACGCAGTATTTT	CASSEANRGPHLDTQYF
-	TRBV5-1	once	TRBJ2-5	TGCGCCAGCAGCTTCTTTCCTGGAGGAGAGACCCAGTACTTC	CASSFFPGGETQYF
-	TRBV11-2	-	TRBJ2-7	TGTGCCAGCAGCTATTCTTTAGACTACTCCTACGAGCAGTACTTC	CASSYSLDYSYEQYF
-	TRBV27	-	TRBJ2-3	TGTGCCAGCAGTTTATTTGAGTCTCGCACAGATACGCAGTATTTT	CASSLFESRTDTQYF
-	TRBV7-9	-	TRBJ2-7	TGTGCCAGCAGCCCTACAGGGCTCGAGCAGTACTTC	CASSPTGLEQYF
TRBD1	TRBV28	-	TRBJ2-1	TGTGCCAGCAGGACCGGGACAGGGACCAATGAGCAGTTCTTC	CASRTGTGTNEQFF
-	TRBV11-2	-	TRBJ2-7	TGTGCCAGCAGCTTAGGGTCCTACGAGCAGTACTTC	CASSLGSYEQYF
-	TRBV27	-	TRBJ2-2	TGTGCCAGCAGTATACAGGGTTTTGGAACCGGGGAGCTGTTTTTT	CASSIQGFGTGELFF